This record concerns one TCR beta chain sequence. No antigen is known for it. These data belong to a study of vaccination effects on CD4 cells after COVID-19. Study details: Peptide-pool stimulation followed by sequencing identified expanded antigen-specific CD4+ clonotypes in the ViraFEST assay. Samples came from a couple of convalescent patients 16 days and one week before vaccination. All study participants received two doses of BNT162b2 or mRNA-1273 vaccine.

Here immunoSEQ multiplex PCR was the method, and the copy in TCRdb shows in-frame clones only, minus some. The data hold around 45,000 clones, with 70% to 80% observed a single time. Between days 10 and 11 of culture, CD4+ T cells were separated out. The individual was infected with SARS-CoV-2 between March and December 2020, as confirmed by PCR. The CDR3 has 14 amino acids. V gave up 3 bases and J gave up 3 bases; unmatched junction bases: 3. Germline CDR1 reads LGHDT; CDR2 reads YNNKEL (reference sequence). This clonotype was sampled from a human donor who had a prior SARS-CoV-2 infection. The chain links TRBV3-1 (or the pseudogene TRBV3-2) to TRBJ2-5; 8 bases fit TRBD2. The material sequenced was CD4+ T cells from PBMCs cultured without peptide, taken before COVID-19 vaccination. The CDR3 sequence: CASSHREGEETQYF. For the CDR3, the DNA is TGTGCCAGCAGCCACCGGGAGGGGGAAGAGACCCAGTACTTC.